Listed here are 3 T cell receptor beta chains from one sample, sequenced in a study of shared clonotypes between healthy human individuals (TCRdb year 2020). Libraries were made using the immunoSEQ multiplex PCR assay. In its TCRdb copy, this immuneACCESS table keeps in-frame sequences only and misses some clones. Where compared with another copy, unresolved V genes explain less than half of these, and the others have no known cause. Present in this sample are hundreds of thousands of clones, 79% of which were seen just once. The leading ten clones occupy approximately 13% of the sample. The source material was PBMCs. These receptor sequences come from a woman in her thirties or forties in good health. Some clones in this sample may be carry-over from other donors' samples.

This clone was seen a single time. The chain carries TRBV12-5 and TRBJ1-5, with D unclear. This CDR3 is built from 13 residues. V gave up 1 base and J gave up 3 bases, with 4 bases separating them. Germline V gene sequence: CDR1 LGHNT, CDR2 FRNRAP. The CDR3 region has the DNA TGTGCTAGTGGTTTGGGTAACAATCAGCCCCAGCATTTT. It encodes CASGLGNNQPQHF.

The chain recombines TRBV7-9 with TRBJ2-1, with D possibly matching TRBD2 (5 bases). V dropped 4 bases and J dropped 9 bases, with 13 bases sitting between them. CDR1 and CDR2 from the germline V gene are SEHNR and FQNEAQ (reference sequence). The CDR3 has 13 residues. The CDR3 sequence is CASSYTSRSEQFF. CDR3 bases: TGTGCCAGCAGCTATACTAGTCGGAGTGAGCAGTTCTTC.

The chain recombines TRBV28 with TRBJ1-1, with a weak D call TRBD1 (5 bases). This CDR3 is built from 15 residues. V lost 6 bases to trimming and J lost 0 bases, with 14 bases between them. The germline V gene encodes CDR1 MDHEN and CDR2 SYDVKM. CDR3 nucleotide sequence: TGTGCCAGCAGACTCCAGGGAGGTATGAACACTGAAGCTTTCTTT. Amino acid sequence: CASRLQGGMNTEAFF.